This TCR beta chain appears in the sequencing data of a study of CD8 T cells in Susac syndrome. The study, taken as a whole, reports: Repertoires of Susac syndrome CD4+ T cells lacked clonal expansion.

From blood CD8+ and CD4+ T cells, the TCR beta chain was sequenced. This CDR3 has 11 amino acids. Trimming stripped 3 bases from V and 6 bases from J, with 3 bases between. Germline values: CDR1 SNHLY, CDR2 FYNNEI. The RNA input was roughly 0.45 to 1 ug, and it was reverse transcribed with random hexamers. Across 54 Vbeta and 13 Jbeta, immunoSEQ multiplex PCR amplified TCR beta CDR3. Each CDR3 protein gets one entry after TCRdb re-called the immunoSEQ multiplex PCR reads with MiXCR. This table has under 200,000 distinct CDR3 sequences, roughly 94% appearing once. To note about this clonotype: The antigen remains undetermined.

The rearrangement uses TRBV2 and TRBJ1-5; D unresolved. Specimen: CD4+ T cells from PBMCs. The source of this sequence is a human donor with Susac syndrome. The DNA for the CDR3 is TGTGCCAGCAGTGATTCTCAGCCCCAGCATTTT. Protein sequence: CASSDSQPQHF.